This T cell receptor beta chain emerged from a study of blood T cell repertoires in COVID-19. For the study at large: Material from acute and convalescent COVID-19 was sourced from the United States, Italy and Spain. PBMCs, B-cell-depleted T cells, or T cells provided the cDNA or gDNA that made up the material.

V dropped 7 bases and J dropped 3; count of bases not matched to a gene: 7. The length of the CDR3 is 13 residues. CDR1 is SQVTM and CDR2 is ANQGSEA in the germline V gene. The assay was immunoSEQ multiplex PCR, and TCRdb's table has in-frame clones only and misses some. Found here are 350,000 to 450,000 clones, approximately 92% of them singletons; the top ten hold 1.1%. The TCR sequence derives from a man younger than 45 who had recovered from COVID-19. The chain joins TRBV29-1 to TRBJ2-3, with 7 bases identical to TRBD1. The specimen sequenced was PBMCs or T cells enriched from blood (not recorded which). The DNA of the CDR3 is TGCAGCGGTGCGGACAGGAGAACAGATACGCAGTATTTT. As protein: CSGADRRTDTQYF.